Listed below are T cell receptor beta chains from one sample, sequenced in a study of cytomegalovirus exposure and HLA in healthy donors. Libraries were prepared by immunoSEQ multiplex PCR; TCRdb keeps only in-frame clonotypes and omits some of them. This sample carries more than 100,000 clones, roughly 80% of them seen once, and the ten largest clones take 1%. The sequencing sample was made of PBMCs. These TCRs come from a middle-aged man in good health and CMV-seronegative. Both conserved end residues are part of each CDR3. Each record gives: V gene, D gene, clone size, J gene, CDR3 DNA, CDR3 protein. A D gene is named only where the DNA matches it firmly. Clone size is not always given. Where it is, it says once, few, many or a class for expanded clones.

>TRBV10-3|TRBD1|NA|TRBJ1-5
TGTGCCATCAGGGGGACAGGGGATCAGCCCCAGCATTTT
CAIRGTGDQPQHF
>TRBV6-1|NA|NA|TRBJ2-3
TGTGCCAGCTATACCATGGGACGGGGACTGGATACGCAGTATTTT
CASYTMGRGLDTQYF
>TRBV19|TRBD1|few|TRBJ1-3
TGTGCCAGTAGGACAGGGCTTCGTGGAAACACCATATATTTT
CASRTGLRGNTIYF
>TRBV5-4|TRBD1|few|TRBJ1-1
TGTGCCAGCAGCGGGGGACCAGGGGGCACCTATGAAGCTTTCTTT
CASSGGPGGTYEAFF
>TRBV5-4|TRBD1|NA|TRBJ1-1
TGTGCCAGCAGCCCGGGACAGGCACACATGAACACTGAAGCTTTCTTT
CASSPGQAHMNTEAFF
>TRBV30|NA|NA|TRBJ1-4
TGTGCCTGGGCCAGAGAAAAACTGTTTTTT
CAWAREKLFF
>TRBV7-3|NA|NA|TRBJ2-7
TGTGCCGGAGGGAGGTACGAGCAGTACTTC
CAGGRYEQYF
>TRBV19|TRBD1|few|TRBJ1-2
TGTGCCAGTAGTATGGCCCAGGGGGCGTTTGGCTACACCTTC
CASSMAQGAFGYTF
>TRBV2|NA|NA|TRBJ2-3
TGTGCCAGCAGTGCGCAGGGTCAGCGGGCCACAGATACGCAGTATTTT
CASSAQGQRATDTQYF
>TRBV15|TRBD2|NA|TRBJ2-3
TGTGCCACCAGCAGAGAGCGTAGCGGGGGAGCAAATACGCAGTATTTT
CATSRERSGGANTQYF
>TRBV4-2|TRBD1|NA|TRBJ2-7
TGTGCCAGCAGCCAATTGGGGCGAGGGACAGGCGCTGACGAGCAGTACTTC
CASSQLGRGTGADEQYF
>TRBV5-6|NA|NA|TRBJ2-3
TGTGCCAGCAGCCACCAGACTATCGCTACGCAGTATTTT
CASSHQTIATQYF
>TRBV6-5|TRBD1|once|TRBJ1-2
TGTGCCAGCAGTTACGGGACAGGCGGGTATGGCTACACCTTC
CASSYGTGGYGYTF
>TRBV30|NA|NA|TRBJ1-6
TGTGCCTGGACAGTAAGAGGGGGAAGAAATTCACCCCTCCACTTT
CAWTVRGGRNSPLHF
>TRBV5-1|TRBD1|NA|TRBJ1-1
TGCGCCAGCAGCCCGGGACAGGGGACGAACACTGAAGCTTTCTTT
CASSPGQGTNTEAFF
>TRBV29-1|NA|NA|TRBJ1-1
TGCAGCGCCTCTAGCCTGACCCGGGACACTGAAGCTTTCTTT
CSASSLTRDTEAFF
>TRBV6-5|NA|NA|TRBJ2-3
TGTGCCAGCAGTCGTAGGGGTGATACGCAGTATTTT
CASSRRGDTQYF
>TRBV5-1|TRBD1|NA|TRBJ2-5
TGCGCCAGCAGCTTGTCAGGGGGCGCAGTAGAGACCCAGTACTTC
CASSLSGGAVETQYF
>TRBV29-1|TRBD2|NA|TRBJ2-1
TGCAGCGTTGAAGGATTCCGGACTAGCGGCTCCTACAATGAGCAGTTCTTC
CSVEGFRTSGSYNEQFF
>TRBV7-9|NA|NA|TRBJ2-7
TGTGCCAGCAGCTTAGTGGACGGGATTTATACCTACGAGCAGTACTTC
CASSLVDGIYTYEQYF
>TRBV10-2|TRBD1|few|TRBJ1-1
TGCGCCAGCAGTTTAGACAGGGAGACTGAAGCTTTCTTT
CASSLDRETEAFF
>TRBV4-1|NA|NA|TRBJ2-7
TGCGCCAGCAGCCGAGGAACACCAGGGCCCGTCGGCTCCTACGAGCAGTACTTC
CASSRGTPGPVGSYEQYF
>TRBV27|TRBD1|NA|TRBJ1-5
TGTGCCAGCAGTTTAGGACAGGGGAAGGGAATAGGCAATCAGCCCCAGCATTTT
CASSLGQGKGIGNQPQHF
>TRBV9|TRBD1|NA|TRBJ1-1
TGTGCCAGCAGCCCCCCCGGGACAGCGGACACTGAAGCTTTCTTT
CASSPPGTADTEAFF
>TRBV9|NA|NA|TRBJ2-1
TGTGCCAGCAGCGTAATGGGGGCATACAATGAGCAGTTCTTC
CASSVMGAYNEQFF
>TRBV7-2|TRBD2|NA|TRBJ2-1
TGTGCCAGCAGCCCACTGGGACTAGCGACTGGCAATGAGCAGTTCTTC
CASSPLGLATGNEQFF
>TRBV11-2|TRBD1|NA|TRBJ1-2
TGTGCCAGCAGCTTGCACGCCCTAAAGGGGGCGGGGGGCTACACCTTC
CASSLHALKGAGGYTF
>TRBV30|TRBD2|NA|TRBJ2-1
TGTGCCCGGAGATATAGCGGGAGGTACAATGAGCAGTTCTTC
CARRYSGRYNEQFF
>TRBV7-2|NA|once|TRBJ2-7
TGTGCCAGCAGCTTAAGTAGCACGGGAACAATGTACGAGCAGTACTTC
CASSLSSTGTMYEQYF
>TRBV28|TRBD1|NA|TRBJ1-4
TGTGCCAGCAGTTCCCCGGGACAGTCCCATGAAAAACTGTTTTTT
CASSSPGQSHEKLFF
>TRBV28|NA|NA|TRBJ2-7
TGTGCCAGCAGTTTAGGAGGCTCCTACGAGCAGTACTTC
CASSLGGSYEQYF
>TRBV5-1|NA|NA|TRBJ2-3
TGCGCCAGCAGCTCTAAGACTAGAGGCGGCGCAGATACGCAGTATTTT
CASSSKTRGGADTQYF
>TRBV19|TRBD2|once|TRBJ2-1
TGTGCCAGTAGTTTGCTAGCGGGAGAAGGTGAGCAGTTCTTC
CASSLLAGEGEQFF
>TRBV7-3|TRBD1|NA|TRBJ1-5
TGTGCCAGCAGCTTAAAGACAGGGGGCTATAGCAATCAGCCCCAGCATTTT
CASSLKTGGYSNQPQHF
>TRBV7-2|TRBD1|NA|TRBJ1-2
TGTGCCAGCAGTCAGGGACAGGGGGCCTCCCGTGGGGGCTACACCTTC
CASSQGQGASRGGYTF
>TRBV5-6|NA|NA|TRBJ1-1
TGTGCCAGCAGTACCCCCAGGTACATGAACACTGAAGCTTTCTTT
CASSTPRYMNTEAFF
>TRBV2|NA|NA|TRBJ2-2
TGTGCCAGCAGCCCGCTGGACGGAGGATCCGGGGAGCTGTTTTTT
CASSPLDGGSGELFF
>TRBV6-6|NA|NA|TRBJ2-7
TGTGCCAGCAGTTACCCCCGCCCCGGGGAGGCTTACGAGCAGTACTTC
CASSYPRPGEAYEQYF
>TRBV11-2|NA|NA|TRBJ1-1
TGTGCCAGCAGCTTATGGGGGGGACTGAACACTGAAGCTTTCTTT
CASSLWGGLNTEAFF
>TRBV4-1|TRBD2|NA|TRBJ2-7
TGCGCCAGCAGCCACTCGACTAGCGGGTACGAGCAGTACTTC
CASSHSTSGYEQYF
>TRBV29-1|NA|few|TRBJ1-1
TGCAGCGTGACCCGAGCAGGAATGAACACTGAAGCTTTCTTT
CSVTRAGMNTEAFF
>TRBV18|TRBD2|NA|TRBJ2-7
TGTGCCAGCTCTCTGGGACTAGCGGGAGCCGAGCAGTACTTC
CASSLGLAGAEQYF
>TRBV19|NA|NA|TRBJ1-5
TGTGCCAGTAGTATGGGGGGAAGCTTCAATCAGCCCCAGCATTTT
CASSMGGSFNQPQHF
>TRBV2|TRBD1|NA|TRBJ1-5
TGTGCCAGCAGGGGCGACAGGGGCTTTCAGCCCCAGCATTTT
CASRGDRGFQPQHF
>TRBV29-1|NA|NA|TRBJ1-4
TGCAGCGTTGTAACCCCGGGACAATCGGGGCTGAAACTGTTTTTT
CSVVTPGQSGLKLFF
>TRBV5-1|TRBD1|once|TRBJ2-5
TGCGCCAGCAGCCCGCGAAGCGGGACAGGGGGAGAGACCCAGTACTTC
CASSPRSGTGGETQYF
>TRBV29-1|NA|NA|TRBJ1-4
TGCAGCGTTGGGTCCGGGGAAAAACTGTTTTTT
CSVGSGEKLFF